This T cell receptor beta chain was sequenced for a study of control samples from healthy donors and cancer patients. The CDR3 is 17 amino acids. Germline V CDR1 and CDR2: PRHDT, FYEKMQ (reference sequence). Between the trimmed V and J ends, which lost 0 bases and 1 base, there was a span of 15 bases. Some clones are missing from TCRdb's copy, which holds only in-frame ones; the method was immunoSEQ multiplex PCR. The top ten clones hold 1.5% to 2% of a sample with around 92,000 clones, roughly four fifths of them seen once. This clone has just a few counts. This receptor was identified in a man in his sixties in good health. The J gene is TRBJ2-5, the V gene TRBV13; D is ambiguous. Sequencing was done on a sample of blood. The DNA for the CDR3 is TGTGCCAGCAGCTTAGGCATGGCCAGCGTTGGCCAAGAGACCCAGTACTTC. Amino acid sequence: CASSLGMASVGQETQYF.